The 5 T cell receptor beta chains listed next were all sequenced from one sample in a study of blood T cell repertoires in COVID-19. TCRdb keeps only in-frame clones here, not all; method: immunoSEQ multiplex PCR. Among a few hundred thousand clones listed, roughly 80% were seen once. The sequencing sample was made of peripheral blood. The receptors originated from an elderly woman with acute or convalescent COVID-19.

V and J are TRBV3-1 (or the pseudogene TRBV3-2) and TRBJ1-1; 8 bases map to TRBD1. Germline CDR1 and CDR2: LGHDT and YNNKEL (reference sequence). The CDR3 spans 14 residues. Trimming removed 1 base from V and 6 bases from J; junction bases left unmatched: 4. Here the CDR3 DNA reads TGTGCCAGCAGCCAAGTCCACAGGGGGGCTGAAGCTTTCTTT. Translation gives CASSQVHRGAEAFF.

This clone was observed a handful of times. The chain joins TRBV10-3 to TRBJ2-2; TRBD2 matches 13 bases. V was pared by 4 bases and J by 4 bases, with 0 bases of the junction left unmatched. Looked up from germline, CDR1 is ENHRY and CDR2 is SYGVKD. The CDR3 is 15 residues long. CDR3 in amino acids: CAISGTSGGTGELFF. The CDR3 DNA reads TGTGCCATCAGTGGGACTAGCGGGGGCACCGGGGAGCTGTTTTTT.

This clone was found once. The chain combines TRBV27 with TRBJ1-2; D possibly corresponds to TRBD1 (6 bases). Deletions cut 6 bases from V and 5 bases from J, with 22 bases between. Looked up from germline, CDR1 is MNHEY and CDR2 is SMNVEV (reference sequence). CDR3 length: 16 amino acids. CDR3 in amino acids: CASRTSTESRGYGYTF. Here the CDR3 DNA reads TGTGCCAGCAGAACCTCGACAGAAAGTAGGGGGTATGGCTACACCTTC.

The rearrangement links TRBV7-2 to TRBJ2-3; 11 bases map to TRBD2. Germline V gene lookup returns CDR1 SGHTA and CDR2 FQGNSA. The CDR3 runs to 16 residues. The trim removed 5 bases at V and 3 bases at J, leaving 7 bases unmatched. The CDR3 nucleotides read TGTGCCAGCAGCCTCTTAGCGGGGGGGTTTACAGATACGCAGTATTTT. It specifies CASSLLAGGFTDTQYF.

The chain joins TRBV19 to TRBJ1-5; 9 nucleotides match TRBD1. V shed 7 bases, J shed 5 bases, and the junction held 9 bases outside the gene matches. The germline CDR1 and CDR2 sequences are LNHDA and SQIVND (reference sequence). The CDR3 loop spans 15 amino acids. This CDR3 is CASISGTGFDQPQHF. The CDR3 bases are TGTGCCAGTATTTCCGGGACAGGGTTTGATCAGCCCCAGCATTTT.